The clone carrying this T cell receptor beta chain showed up just once. Its specificity is unknown. The germline V and J ends were trimmed by 5 bases and 5 bases, with 15 bases remaining between them. Per germline, CDR1 SGHNT and CDR2 YENEEA. The CDR3 contains 14 residues. Only in-frame clones appear in the TCRdb table, and some are missing; sequencing was by immunoSEQ multiplex PCR. There are around 100,000 clones in the sample; 91% occur only once, and 45% to 55% lies in the top ten. The sample is drawn from a study of T cell responses to AZD1222 COVID-19 vaccine. The overall study: Some second doses came at about 4 weeks and others at about 12 weeks; these were pooled.

Study-level points and caveats: Only six individuals given AZD1222 were seropositive at baseline. The CD4 TCRs associated with vaccination extended across spike and predominated at 160-218 and 743-854. The study sampled repertoires only after the peak T cell response.

Sequencing was performed on peripheral blood, taken on day 0 of AZD1222 vaccination. The chain couples TRBV11-3 to TRBJ1-1; TRBD1 is a possible D gene (5 bases). The TCR was taken from an adult in good health. The CDR3 region has the DNA TGTGCCAGCAGCGCCGGGGGAAGAGATACTGAAGCTTTCTTT. The encoded protein is CASSAGGRDTEAFF.